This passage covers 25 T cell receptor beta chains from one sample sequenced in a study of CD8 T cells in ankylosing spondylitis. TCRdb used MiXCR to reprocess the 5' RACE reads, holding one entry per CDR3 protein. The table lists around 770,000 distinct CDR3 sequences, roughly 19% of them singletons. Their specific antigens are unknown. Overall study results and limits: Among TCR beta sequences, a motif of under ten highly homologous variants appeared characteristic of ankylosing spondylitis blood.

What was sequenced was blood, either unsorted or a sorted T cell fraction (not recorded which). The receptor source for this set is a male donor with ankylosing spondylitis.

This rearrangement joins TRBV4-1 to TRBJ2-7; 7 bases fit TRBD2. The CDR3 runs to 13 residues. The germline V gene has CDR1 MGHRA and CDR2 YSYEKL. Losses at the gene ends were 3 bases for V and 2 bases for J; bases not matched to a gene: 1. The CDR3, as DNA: TGCGCCAGCAGCCACGGGACTACCTACGAGCAGTACTTC. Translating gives CASSHGTTYEQYF.

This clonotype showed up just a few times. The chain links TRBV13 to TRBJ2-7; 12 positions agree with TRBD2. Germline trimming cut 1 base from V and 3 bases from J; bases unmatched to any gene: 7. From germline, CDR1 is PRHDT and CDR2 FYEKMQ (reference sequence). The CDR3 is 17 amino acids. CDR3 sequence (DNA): TGTGCCAGCAGCTTAGTCGGCTCTAGCGGGAGGGGCTACGAGCAGTACTTC. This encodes CASSLVGSSGRGYEQYF.

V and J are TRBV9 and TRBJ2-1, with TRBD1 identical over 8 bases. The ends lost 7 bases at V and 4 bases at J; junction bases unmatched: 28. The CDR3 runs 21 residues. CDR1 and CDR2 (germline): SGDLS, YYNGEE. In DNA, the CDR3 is TGTGCCAGCGGTCCCAATTCAGGGGGCCTTTACTTCCAGCCGATATACAATGAGCAGTTCTTC. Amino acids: CASGPNSGGLYFQPIYNEQFF. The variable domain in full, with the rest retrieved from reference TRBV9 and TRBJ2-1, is DSGVTQTPKHLITATGQRVTLRCSPRSGDLSVYWYQQSLDQGLQFLIQYYNGEERAKGNILERFSAQQFPDLHSELNLSSLELGDSALYFCASGPNSGGLYFQPIYNEQFFGPGTRLTVL.

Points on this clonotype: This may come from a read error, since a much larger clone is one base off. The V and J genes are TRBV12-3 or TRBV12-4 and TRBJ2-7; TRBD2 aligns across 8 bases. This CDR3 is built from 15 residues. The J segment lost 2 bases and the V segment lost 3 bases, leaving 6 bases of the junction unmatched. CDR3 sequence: CASSFSGGSTYEQYF. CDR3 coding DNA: TGTGCCAGCAGTTTCAGCGGGGGATCTACCTACGAGCAGTACTTC.

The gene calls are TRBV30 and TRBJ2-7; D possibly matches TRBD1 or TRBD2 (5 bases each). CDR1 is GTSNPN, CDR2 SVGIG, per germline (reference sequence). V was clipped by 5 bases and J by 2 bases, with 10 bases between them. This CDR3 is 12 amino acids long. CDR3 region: CAWRDDTYEQYF. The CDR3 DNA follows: TGTGCCTGGCGGGACGACACCTACGAGCAGTACTTC.

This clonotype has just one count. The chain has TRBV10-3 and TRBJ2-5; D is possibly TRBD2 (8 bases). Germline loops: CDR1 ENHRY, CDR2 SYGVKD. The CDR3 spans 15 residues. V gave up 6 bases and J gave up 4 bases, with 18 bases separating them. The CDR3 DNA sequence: TGTGCCATCAGGATAGGGGGCGGGGGGCCAGAGACCCAGTACTTC. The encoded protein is CAIRIGGGGPETQYF.

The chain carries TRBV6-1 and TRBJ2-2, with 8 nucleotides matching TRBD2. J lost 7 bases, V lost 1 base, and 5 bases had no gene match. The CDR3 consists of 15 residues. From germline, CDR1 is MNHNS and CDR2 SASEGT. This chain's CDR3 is CASSEDGGAVGELFF. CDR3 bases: TGTGCCAGCAGTGAAGACGGGGGGGCCGTCGGGGAGCTGTTTTTT.

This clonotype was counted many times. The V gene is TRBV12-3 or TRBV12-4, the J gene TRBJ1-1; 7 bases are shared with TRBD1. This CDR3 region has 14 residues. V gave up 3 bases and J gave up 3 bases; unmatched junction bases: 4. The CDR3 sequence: CASSLAGGYTEAFF. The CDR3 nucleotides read TGTGCCAGCAGTTTGGCAGGGGGGTACACTGAAGCTTTCTTT.

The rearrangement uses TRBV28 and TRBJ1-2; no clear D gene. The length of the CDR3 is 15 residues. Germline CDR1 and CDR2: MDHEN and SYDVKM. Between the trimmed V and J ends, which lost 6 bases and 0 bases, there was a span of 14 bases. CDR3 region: CASSLPMLTNYGYTF. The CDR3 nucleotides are TGTGCCAGCAGCTTGCCAATGCTCACTAACTATGGCTACACCTTC.

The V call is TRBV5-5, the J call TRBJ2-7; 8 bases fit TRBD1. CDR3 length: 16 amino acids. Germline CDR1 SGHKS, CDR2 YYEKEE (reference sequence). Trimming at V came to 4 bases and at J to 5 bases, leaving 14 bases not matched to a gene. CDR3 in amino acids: CASSEPTGGSLDEQYF. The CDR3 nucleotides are TGTGCCAGCAGCGAACCTACAGGGGGAAGCCTAGACGAGCAGTACTTC.

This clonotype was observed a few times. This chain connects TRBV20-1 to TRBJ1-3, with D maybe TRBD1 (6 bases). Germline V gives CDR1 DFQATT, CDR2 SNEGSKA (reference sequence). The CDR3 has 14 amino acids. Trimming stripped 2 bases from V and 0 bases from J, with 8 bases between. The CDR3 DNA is TGCAGTGCTAGATTGGACAGCTCTGGAAACACCATATATTTT. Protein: CSARLDSSGNTIYF.

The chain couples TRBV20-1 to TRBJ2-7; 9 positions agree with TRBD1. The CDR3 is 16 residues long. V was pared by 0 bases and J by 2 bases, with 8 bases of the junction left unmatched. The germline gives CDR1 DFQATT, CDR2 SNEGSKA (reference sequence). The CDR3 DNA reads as TGCAGTGCTAGAGATCTCGGGACAGGGAACACCTACGAGCAGTACTTC. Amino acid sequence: CSARDLGTGNTYEQYF.

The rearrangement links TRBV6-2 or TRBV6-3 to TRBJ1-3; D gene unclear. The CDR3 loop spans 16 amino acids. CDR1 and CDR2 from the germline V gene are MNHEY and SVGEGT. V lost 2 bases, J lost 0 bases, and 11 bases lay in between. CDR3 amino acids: CASSYGPGTSGNTIYF. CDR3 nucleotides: TGTGCCAGCAGTTACGGTCCAGGTACCTCTGGAAACACCATATATTTT.

DNA of the CDR3: TGTGCCAGCAGTGGTCTTATAGGAAGGGAGACCCAGTACTTC. Its translation: CASSGLIGRETQYF. This chain joins TRBV2 and TRBJ2-5; D is unresolved. CDR1 is SNHLY and CDR2 is FYNNEI in the germline V gene. Trimming took 4 bases from V and 5 from J, leaving 14 bases between them. CDR3 length: 14 amino acids.

The DNA of the CDR3 is TGTGCCAGCAGGGCCGACAGGAGCCGAGGCACCGGGGAGCTGTTTTTT. Its translation is CASRADRSRGTGELFF. The chain employs TRBV2 and TRBJ2-2, with D maybe TRBD1 (6 bases). The CDR3 extends over 16 amino acids. V was clipped by 6 bases and J by 4 bases, with 18 bases between them. In germline, CDR1 is SNHLY, CDR2 FYNNEI.

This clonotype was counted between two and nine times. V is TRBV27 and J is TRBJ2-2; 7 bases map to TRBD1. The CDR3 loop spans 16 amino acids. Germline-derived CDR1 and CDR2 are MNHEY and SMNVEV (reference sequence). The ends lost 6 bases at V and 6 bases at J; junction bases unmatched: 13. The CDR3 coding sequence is TGTGCCAGCAGCCCTAGGACAGGAATTACATCCGGGGAGCTGTTTTTT. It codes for CASSPRTGITSGELFF.

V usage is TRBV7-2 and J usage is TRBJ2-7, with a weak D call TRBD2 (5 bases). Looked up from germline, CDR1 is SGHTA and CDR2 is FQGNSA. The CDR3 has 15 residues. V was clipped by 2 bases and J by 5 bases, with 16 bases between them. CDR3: CASSLRARRRDEQYF. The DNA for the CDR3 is TGTGCCAGCAGCTTAAGGGCAAGGCGGCGGGACGAGCAGTACTTC.

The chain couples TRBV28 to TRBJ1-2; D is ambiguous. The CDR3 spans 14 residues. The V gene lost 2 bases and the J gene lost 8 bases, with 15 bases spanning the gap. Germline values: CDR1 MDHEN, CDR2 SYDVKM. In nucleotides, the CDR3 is TGTGCCAGCAGTTTACAAAGCCTCAAAGGGGGCTACACCTTC. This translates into CASSLQSLKGGYTF.

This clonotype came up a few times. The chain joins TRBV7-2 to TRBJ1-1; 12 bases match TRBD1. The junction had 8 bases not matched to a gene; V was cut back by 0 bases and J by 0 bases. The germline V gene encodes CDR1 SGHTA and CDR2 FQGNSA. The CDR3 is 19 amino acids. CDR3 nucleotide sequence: TGTGCCAGCAGCTTAGCGCGAGGGGGACAGGGGGCGTTGAACACTGAAGCTTTCTTT. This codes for CASSLARGGQGALNTEAFF.

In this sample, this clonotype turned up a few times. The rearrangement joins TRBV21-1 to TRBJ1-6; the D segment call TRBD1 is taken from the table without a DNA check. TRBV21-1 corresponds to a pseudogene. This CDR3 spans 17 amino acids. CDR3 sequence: CASSKAVRDVVSAPLHF. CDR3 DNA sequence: TGTGCCAGCAGCAAAGCGGTCCGGGACGTCGTTTCGGCACCCCTCCACTTT.

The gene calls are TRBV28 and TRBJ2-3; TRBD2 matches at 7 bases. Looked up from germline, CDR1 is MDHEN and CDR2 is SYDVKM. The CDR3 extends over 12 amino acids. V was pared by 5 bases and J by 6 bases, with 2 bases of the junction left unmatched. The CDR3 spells CASSELADTQYF. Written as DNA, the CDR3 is TGTGCCAGCAGTGAACTAGCGGATACGCAGTATTTT.

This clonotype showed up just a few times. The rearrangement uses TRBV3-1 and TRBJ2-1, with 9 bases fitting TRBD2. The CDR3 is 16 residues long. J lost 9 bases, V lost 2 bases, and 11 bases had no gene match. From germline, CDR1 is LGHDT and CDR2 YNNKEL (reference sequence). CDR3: CASSQSGERGVSEQFF. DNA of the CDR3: TGTGCCAGCAGCCAATCCGGGGAGCGGGGGGTTAGTGAGCAGTTCTTC.

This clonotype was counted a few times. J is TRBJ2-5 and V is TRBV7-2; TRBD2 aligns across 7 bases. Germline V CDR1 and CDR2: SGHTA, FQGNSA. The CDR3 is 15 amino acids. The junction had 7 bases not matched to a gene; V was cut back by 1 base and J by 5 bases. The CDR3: CASSLDSQGGETQYF. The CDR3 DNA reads TGTGCCAGCAGCTTAGACTCTCAGGGAGGGGAGACCCAGTACTTC.

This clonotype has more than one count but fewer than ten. CDR3: CSVEAAIGQYF. The CDR3 DNA is TGCAGCGTTGAGGCGGCTATCGGGCAGTACTTC. This chain joins TRBV29-1 and TRBJ2-7, with unresolved D. CDR3 length: 11 residues. CDR1 SQVTM and CDR2 ANQGSEA come from the germline V gene. With 3 bases removed from V and 9 bases from J, the gap between germline ends came to 12 bases.

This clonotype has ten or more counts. CDR3 amino acids: CASGPGGFESRNTEAFF. DNA of the CDR3: TGTGCTAGTGGGCCCGGGGGGTTCGAAAGCAGGAACACTGAAGCTTTCTTT. The V and J genes are TRBV12-5 and TRBJ1-1, with TRBD1 as a possible D gene (5 bases). The V end lost 6 bases, the J end lost 1 base, and 21 bases lay between the germline ends. The germline CDR1 and CDR2 sequences are LGHNT and FRNRAP. CDR3 size: 17 residues.